The 20 T cell receptor beta chains reported below all come from one sample, sequenced in a study of human CD8 memory T cell subsets. It was UMI-labeled 5' RACE by which the TCR beta libraries were made. TCRdb reprocessed the 5' RACE reads and stores each CDR3 protein as one record, lacking DNA. The listing contains 10,000 to 15,000 distinct CDR3 sequences. Sample: CD8+ T cells from PBMCs. These receptors were obtained from a human donor in good health.

The rearrangement joins TRBV7-9 to TRBJ1-1; TCRdb calls TRBD1, which cannot be checked without DNA. Germline V CDR1 and CDR2: SEHNR, FQNEAQ (reference sequence). The CDR3 is 14 amino acids. The CDR3 protein is CASSPGTGGTEAFF.

The chain couples TRBV7-8 to TRBJ2-1; TCRdb indicates TRBD2, and absent DNA this call remains unverified. Looked up from germline, CDR1 is SGHVS and CDR2 is FQNEAQ. This CDR3 has 16 residues. The CDR3 protein is CASSLDVGLAGGEEFF.

The chain recombines TRBV6-2 or TRBV6-3 with TRBJ2-7; there is no DNA to check the TCRdb D call of TRBD2. CDR1 and CDR2 from the germline V gene are MNHEY and SVGEGT. CDR3 length equals 15 residues. The CDR3 protein is CASSYRLAGSYEQYF.

The chain couples TRBV5-1 to TRBJ2-2; TCRdb proposes TRBD1, but this gene call is untestable without DNA. The CDR3 loop spans 16 amino acids. Germline V CDR1 and CDR2: SGHRS, YFSETQ. The chain's CDR3 is CASSASGQRNTGELFF.

The chain joins TRBV5-1 to TRBJ1-2; TCRdb reports TRBD1, a call that lacks DNA to check it against. Germline V gives CDR1 SGHRS, CDR2 YFSETQ. The CDR3 totals 15 residues. The CDR3 region is CASSPTGQWNYGYTF. Supplemented by reference TRBV5-1 and TRBJ1-2, the full variable domain reads KAGVTQTPRYLIKTRGQQVTLSCSPISGHRSVSWYQQTPGQGLQFLFEYFSETQRNKGNFPGRFSGRQFSNSRSEMNVSTLELGDSALYLCASSPTGQWNYGYTFGSGTRLTVV.

The chain combines TRBV4-2 with TRBJ2-7; TCRdb calls TRBD2, which cannot be checked without DNA. CDR1 and CDR2 (germline): LGHNA, YNFKEQ. There are 15 residues in the CDR3. CDR3 protein: CASSQGASGGYEQYF.

This chain connects TRBV4-3 to TRBJ2-1; TCRdb's D call, TRBD2, is unchecked because there is no DNA. The length of the CDR3 is 15 residues. In germline, CDR1 is LGHNA, CDR2 YSLEER. The CDR3 loop reads CASSQGWRGVKEQFF.

V and J are TRBV20-1 and TRBJ2-1; TCRdb names TRBD2, which stays unverified in the absence of DNA. CDR3 size: 16 residues. Germline V gives CDR1 DFQATT, CDR2 SNEGSKA (reference sequence). CDR3 sequence: CSARDPVLAGYNEQFF.

The V gene is TRBV29-1, the J gene TRBJ2-1; TCRdb lists TRBD2, though no DNA is available to test this call. This CDR3 has 18 amino acids. The germline V gene has CDR1 SQVTM and CDR2 ANQGSEA. CDR3: CSAAPGLAGQSSYNEQFF.

The CDR3 loop is CASKFGGYTEAFF. The rearrangement links TRBV12-3 or TRBV12-4 to TRBJ1-1; no DNA is available, so the TRBD1 call from TCRdb remains unchecked. This CDR3 is 13 amino acids long.

The chain combines TRBV4-3 with TRBJ1-1. CDR1 and CDR2 from the germline V gene are LGHNA and YSLEER. This CDR3 comprises 13 residues. CDR3 protein: CASSQDLNTEAFF.

This sequence joins TRBV6-2 or TRBV6-3 and TRBJ2-7; TCRdb's D call, TRBD1, is unchecked because there is no DNA. Germline lookup yields CDR1 MNHEY and CDR2 SVGEGT. The CDR3 is made up of 14 amino acids. CDR3 protein: CASSYEQGSYEQYF.

The chain uses TRBV29-1 and TRBJ2-1; the D gene TCRdb calls, TRBD2, cannot be checked with no DNA. CDR3 length: 14 residues. Germline V gene data show CDR1 as SQVTM and CDR2 as ANQGSEA. This CDR3 is CSVDWAGGNNEQFF.

This sequence joins TRBV5-6 and TRBJ2-7. The CDR3 is 12 residues long. CDR1 and CDR2 (germline): SGHDT, YYEEEE. The CDR3 spells CASSSVGYEQYF.

V is TRBV7-9 and J is TRBJ2-2. Looked up from germline, CDR1 is SEHNR and CDR2 is FQNEAQ (reference sequence). The length of the CDR3 is 12 residues. CDR3 protein: CAPTPRTGELFF.

The chain carries TRBV7-9 and TRBJ2-5. This CDR3 is built from 16 residues. Germline CDR1 is SEHNR and CDR2 is FQNEAQ (reference sequence). The CDR3 region is CASSLINRDGYETQYF.

J is TRBJ2-1 and V is TRBV27; no DNA is available, so the TRBD2 call from TCRdb remains unchecked. Germline V lookup: CDR1 MNHEY, CDR2 SMNVEV (reference sequence). CDR3 length equals 16 residues. CDR3 region: CASSLLVGSSYNEQFF.

This chain uses TRBV7-8 with TRBJ1-1. Germline V lookup: CDR1 SGHVS, CDR2 FQNEAQ. The length of the CDR3 is 15 residues. The CDR3 spells CASSLGAGWGTEAFF.

This clonotype registers medium-sized by frequency. This chain joins TRBV7-9 and TRBJ2-1; TCRdb designates TRBD2, a call that cannot be tested without DNA. CDR3 length: 16 residues. Germline assignment: CDR1 SEHNR and CDR2 FQNEAQ (reference sequence). CDR3 in amino acids: CASSLFPDYSYNEQFF.

This sequence joins TRBV29-1 and TRBJ2-2. Germline loops: CDR1 SQVTM, CDR2 ANQGSEA. The CDR3 contains 14 residues. The chain's CDR3 is CSVEVDGNTGELFF.